Shown below are 29 T cell receptor beta chains from a single sample sequenced in a study of cytotoxic CD8 clonotypes in ibrutinib-treated CLL. Clones were sequenced by immunoSEQ multiplex PCR, and TCRdb holds only the in-frame ones, with some missing. The data show approximately 97,000 clones, approximately 77% seen once. Specimen: PBMCs, collected after 24 months of ibrutinib treatment. These receptors were taken from a human donor with chronic lymphocytic leukemia.

This clone was counted a single time. The rearrangement joins TRBV29-1 to TRBJ2-3; the match to TRBD1 covers 9 bases. Trimming removed 7 bases from V and 2 bases from J; junction bases left unmatched: 7. The length of the CDR3 is 14 residues. Germline CDR1 and CDR2: SQVTM and ANQGSEA. Here the CDR3 DNA reads TGCAGCGGTCAACAGGGGGCCCACACAGATACGCAGTATTTT. It yields the protein CSGQQGAHTDTQYF.

The chain uses TRBV9 and TRBJ2-5; D gene uncertain. Germline CDR1 and CDR2: SGDLS and YYNGEE. This CDR3 contains 14 residues. V shed 3 bases and J shed 5 bases, with 14 bases lying between them. The CDR3 loop reads CASSGPSPGETQYF. In nucleotides, the CDR3 is TGTGCCAGCAGCGGCCCCTCCCCTGGGGAGACCCAGTACTTC. The full variable domain, its missing parts supplied by reference TRBV9 and TRBJ2-5, is DSGVTQTPKHLITATGQRVTLRCSPRSGDLSVYWYQQSLDQGLQFLIQYYNGEERAKGNILERFSAQQFPDLHSELNLSSLELGDSALYFCASSGPSPGETQYFGPGTRLLVL.

The V and J genes are TRBV5-1 and TRBJ2-7, with D perhaps being TRBD1 or TRBD2 (5 bases each). Germline V gene sequence: CDR1 SGHRS, CDR2 YFSETQ. The length of the CDR3 is 16 residues. Trimming took off 2 bases at V and 4 bases at J, with 19 bases between the two ends. CDR3 protein: CASSLRLGDRLYEQYF. For the CDR3, the DNA is TGCGCCAGCAGCTTACGTTTGGGGGACCGTCTATACGAGCAGTACTTC.

This sequence joins TRBV30 and TRBJ1-5, with D uncertain. The CDR3 covers 13 residues. V gave up 2 bases and J gave up 0 bases, with 5 bases separating them. Germline V gives CDR1 GTSNPN, CDR2 SVGIG (reference sequence). CDR3 in amino acids: CAWSSDSNQPQHF. CDR3 nucleotide sequence: TGTGCCTGGAGTTCGGATAGCAATCAGCCCCAGCATTTT.

This clone was recorded once. The chain joins TRBV5-4 to TRBJ2-6; D is undetermined. Trimming removed 5 bases from V and 0 bases from J, with 12 bases in between. Germline CDR1 is SGHNT and CDR2 is YYREEE (reference sequence). The CDR3 has 16 residues. The CDR3: CASRLSQASGANVLTF. In DNA form, the CDR3 reads TGTGCCAGCAGACTGTCCCAGGCCTCTGGGGCCAACGTCCTGACTTTC.

The CDR3 is CATSRVAYGYTF. CDR3 DNA: TGTGCCACGAGTCGGGTAGCCTATGGCTACACCTTC. The V call is TRBV11-3, the J call TRBJ1-2; no definite D call. Trimming stripped 10 bases from V and 4 bases from J, with 13 bases between. CDR3 length: 12 residues. Per germline, CDR1 SGHNT and CDR2 YENEEA.

The genes are TRBV19 and TRBJ2-1; 9 positions agree with TRBD2. Germline V gene lookup returns CDR1 LNHDA and CDR2 SQIVND (reference sequence). The CDR3 contains 17 residues. J gave up 9 bases and V 0 bases, and 12 bases lay outside the gene matches. The CDR3 DNA follows: TGTGCCAGTAGTATAGATTTGGGACTAGCTGCTTTCGGTGAGCAGTTCTTC. Its protein product is CASSIDLGLAAFGEQFF.

This clone was found a few times. J is TRBJ1-2 and V is TRBV25-1; D unresolved. The ends were cut back, 2 bases at V and 8 bases at J, with 15 bases in the middle. In germline, CDR1 is MGHDK, CDR2 SYGVNS. This CDR3 has 14 amino acids. This CDR3 reads CASSENNKLQGYTF. For the CDR3, the DNA is TGTGCCAGCAGTGAAAACAACAAACTCCAGGGCTACACCTTC.

The chain joins TRBV19 to TRBJ2-1; TRBD2 agrees at 15 bases. The ends lost 9 bases at V and 7 bases at J; junction bases unmatched: 13. The length of the CDR3 is 17 residues. Germline V lookup: CDR1 LNHDA, CDR2 SQIVND (reference sequence). The CDR3 DNA sequence: TGTGCCAGCGCAGTACGGACTAGCGGGAGGGCCAGGAATGAGCAGTTCTTC. Amino acid sequence: CASAVRTSGRARNEQFF.

The V gene is TRBV4-2, the J gene TRBJ2-3; D is ambiguous. CDR1 LGHNA and CDR2 YNFKEQ come from the germline V gene. V dropped 1 base and J dropped 0 bases, with 11 bases sitting between them. The CDR3 is 16 residues long. CDR3 loop: CASSQVSVASTDTQYF. The CDR3 DNA reads as TGTGCCAGCAGCCAAGTTTCCGTGGCCAGCACAGATACGCAGTATTTT.

The chain is built from TRBV11-2 and TRBJ1-1, with D perhaps matching TRBD1 (6 bases). The CDR3 is 14 residues long. Between the trimmed V and J ends, which lost 7 bases and 4 bases, there was a span of 16 bases. Germline V gene lookup returns CDR1 SGHAT and CDR2 FQNNGV. Here the CDR3 DNA reads TGTGCCAGCACCAAGGGGGGGGTTGGCACTGAAGCTTTCTTT. Its protein product is CASTKGGVGTEAFF.

The chain recombines TRBV7-2 with TRBJ1-1; the D gene is possibly TRBD1 (6 bases). The CDR3 contains 14 residues. Germline V lookup: CDR1 SGHTA, CDR2 FQGNSA. Trimming removed 4 bases from V and 4 bases from J, with 13 bases in between. CDR3 bases: TGTGCCAGCAGCTCCAGGGGTTGGAGCACTGAAGCTTTCTTT. Encoded protein: CASSSRGWSTEAFF.

This clone was detected a few times. The chain has TRBV4-2 and TRBJ2-1; D is perhaps TRBD1 or TRBD2 (5 bases each). This CDR3 contains 17 residues. V shed 1 base and J shed 9 bases, with 22 bases lying between them. Germline V gives CDR1 LGHNA, CDR2 YNFKEQ. The CDR3 bases are TGTGCCAGCAGCCAAGGGGTGGGGGACGTAGCCCTTAGTGAGCAGTTCTTC. As protein: CASSQGVGDVALSEQFF.

The chain recombines TRBV9 with TRBJ2-2, with 9 bases aligning to TRBD1. Losses at the gene ends were 3 bases for V and 5 bases for J; bases not matched to a gene: 2. Germline V lookup: CDR1 SGDLS, CDR2 YYNGEE. The CDR3 sequence is 14 residues long. In DNA form, the CDR3 reads TGTGCCAGCAGCGCCGGGACAGGGACCGGGGAGCTGTTTTTT. This sequence encodes CASSAGTGTGELFF.

The V gene is TRBV12-2, the J gene TRBJ1-1; TRBD1, the table's D call, lacks a check against the DNA. TRBV12-2 is noted as a pseudogene. This CDR3 comprises 14 residues. The CDR3 spells CASRLETGETEAFF. In DNA, the CDR3 is TGTGCAAGTCGCTTAGAGACAGGGGAGACTGAAGCTTTCTTT.

The rearrangement joins TRBV6-1 to TRBJ2-7, with TRBD1 matching over 8 bases. Germline CDR1 MNHNS, CDR2 SASEGT. The junction had 11 bases not matched to a gene; V was cut back by 7 bases and J by 6 bases. The CDR3 spans 14 residues. The CDR3 sequence is CASTSRVDRGEQYF. As DNA, the CDR3 is TGTGCCAGCACCAGCAGGGTCGACAGGGGCGAGCAGTACTTC.

The chain employs TRBV11-3 and TRBJ2-7; possibly TRBD1 for D (6 bases). The CDR3 is made up of 13 amino acids. V was clipped by 5 bases and J by 2 bases, with 10 bases between them. Germline CDR1 SGHNT, CDR2 YENEEA. CDR3 amino acids: CASSRDTPYEQYF. The CDR3, as DNA: TGTGCCAGCAGCCGGGACACTCCCTACGAGCAGTACTTC.

This clone was observed a handful of times. This chain joins TRBV5-8 and TRBJ2-7; D unresolved. V lost 0 bases and J 0 bases, leaving 7 bases between the germline ends. CDR1 SGHTS and CDR2 YDEGEE come from the germline V gene. The CDR3 totals 14 residues. The CDR3 coding sequence is TGTGCCAGCAGCTTGGGTGACACCTCCTACGAGCAGTACTTC. Its translation is CASSLGDTSYEQYF.

The V gene is TRBV5-6, the J gene TRBJ2-2, with TRBD2 matching 7 bases. This CDR3 comprises 14 residues. Trimming at V came to 0 bases and at J to 4 bases, leaving 0 bases not matched to a gene. Germline V CDR1 and CDR2: SGHDT, YYEEEE. In DNA, the CDR3 is TGTGCCAGCAGCTTGGGCGGGGGCACCGGGGAGCTGTTTTTT. This encodes CASSLGGGTGELFF.

The table lists this clone with a count of one. The V call is TRBV27, the J call TRBJ1-4; D is uncertain. Germline values: CDR1 MNHEY, CDR2 SMNVEV (reference sequence). This CDR3 is built from 16 residues. V lost 4 bases, J lost 0 bases, and 12 bases lay in between. Here the CDR3 DNA reads TGTGCCAGCAGTTCCAAGCCCGGGTCAACTAATGAAAAACTGTTTTTT. Residues: CASSSKPGSTNEKLFF.

The V and J genes are TRBV7-8 and TRBJ1-2, with a tentative D call TRBD1 (6 bases). There are 14 residues in the CDR3. From germline, CDR1 is SGHVS and CDR2 FQNEAQ. With 1 base removed from V and 4 bases from J, the gap between germline ends came to 10 bases. CDR3 bases: TGTGCCAGCAGCTTAGGGACAGCGGGCTATGGCTACACCTTC. This codes for CASSLGTAGYGYTF.

The gene calls are TRBV7-3 and TRBJ2-3, with D maybe TRBD2 (5 bases). Per germline, CDR1 SGHTA and CDR2 FQGTGA. V was shortened by 1 base and J by 1 base, with 15 bases between the two germline ends. The CDR3 totals 17 residues. CDR3 protein: CASSLSTGFLGTDTQYF. CDR3 in DNA: TGTGCCAGCAGCTTAAGTACGGGGTTTCTTGGCACAGATACGCAGTATTTT.

The rearrangement joins TRBV28 to TRBJ2-1; 7 bases line up with TRBD2. Losses at the gene ends were 5 bases for V and 2 bases for J; bases not matched to a gene: 6. Looked up from germline, CDR1 is MDHEN and CDR2 is SYDVKM. The CDR3 has 15 residues. As DNA, the CDR3 is TGTGCCAGCAGTCCCCGGGGGGTTCCCTACAATGAGCAGTTCTTC. Translating gives CASSPRGVPYNEQFF. Using reference TRBV28 and TRBJ2-1 for the parts outside the CDR3, the full variable domain is DVKVTQSSRYLVKRTGEKVFLECVQDMDHENMFWYRQDPGLGLRLIYFSYDVKMKEKGDIPEGYSVSREKKERFSLILESASTNQTSMYLCASSPRGVPYNEQFFGPGTRLTVL.

The V and J genes are TRBV29-1 and TRBJ2-1; perhaps TRBD1 as D (5 bases). The CDR3 extends over 13 amino acids. The germline gives CDR1 SQVTM, CDR2 ANQGSEA. The V gene lost 7 bases and the J gene lost 3 bases, with 13 bases spanning the gap. The CDR3 nucleotides are TGCAGCGGGACCGGACACATCTACAATGAGCAGTTCTTC. As protein: CSGTGHIYNEQFF.

This rearrangement joins TRBV29-1 to TRBJ1-3, with unresolved D. V was trimmed by 6 bases and J by 4 bases, leaving 19 bases between them. Germline lookup yields CDR1 SQVTM and CDR2 ANQGSEA. The CDR3 spans 15 residues. CDR3 DNA sequence: TGCAGCGTGGGGTCGGGCGGCGGGAAAGGAAACACCATATATTTT. Its translation: CSVGSGGGKGNTIYF.

The chain joins TRBV28 to TRBJ2-7; 11 nucleotides match TRBD2. V gave up 5 bases and J gave up 0 bases; unmatched junction bases: 9. This CDR3 has 17 residues. From germline, CDR1 is MDHEN and CDR2 SYDVKM. CDR3 bases: TGTGCCAGCAGTGCCGGGACTAGCGGCCTTAGCTCCTACGAGCAGTACTTC. Translating gives CASSAGTSGLSSYEQYF.

The genes are TRBV28 and TRBJ2-7; 7 nucleotides line up with TRBD1. The CDR3 sequence is 14 residues long. Trimming removed 6 bases from V and 1 base from J; junction bases left unmatched: 6. Germline loops: CDR1 MDHEN, CDR2 SYDVKM. The CDR3 spells CASRTGTASYEQYF. Here the CDR3 DNA reads TGTGCCAGCAGGACCGGGACAGCATCCTACGAGCAGTACTTC.

V usage is TRBV19 and J usage is TRBJ2-2; 8 positions agree with TRBD1. The CDR3 runs to 14 residues. The V and J ends lost 6 bases and 8 bases, in that order; junction bases with no gene match: 8. The germline CDR1 and CDR2 sequences are LNHDA and SQIVND (reference sequence). The CDR3 coding sequence is TGTGCCAGTAGCGTTCGGACAGGGAGGGGGGAGCTGTTTTTT. This codes for CASSVRTGRGELFF.

The chain recombines TRBV30 with TRBJ1-6; 9 bases line up with TRBD1. CDR3 length: 17 residues. Losses at the gene ends were 3 bases for V and 0 bases for J; bases not matched to a gene: 6. CDR1 and CDR2 (germline): GTSNPN, SVGIG (reference sequence). CDR3 bases: TGTGCCTGGAGACTGACAGGGGGGAGCTCCTATAATTCACCCCTCCACTTT. This codes for CAWRLTGGSSYNSPLHF.